This T cell receptor beta chain comes out of a study of blood T cell repertoires in COVID-19. Study-level information: Samples came from the United States, Italy and Spain, spanning acute and convalescent COVID-19. Sample material is recorded as cDNA or gDNA derived from T cells, B-cell-depleted T cells, or PBMCs.

This CDR3 is 17 amino acids long. V lost 5 bases, J lost 4 bases, and 22 bases lay in between. In germline, CDR1 is SEHNR, CDR2 FQNEAQ (reference sequence). Only in-frame clones appear in the TCRdb table, and some are missing; sequencing was by immunoSEQ multiplex PCR. Of 250,000 to 350,000 clones in the sample, 84% were seen once. The specimen sequenced was peripheral blood. The V gene is TRBV7-9, the J gene TRBJ2-3; a possible D gene is TRBD2 (5 bases). The receptor was isolated from a human donor with COVID-19, enrolled during active disease. The donor label of this sample is uncertain. For the CDR3, the DNA is TGTGCCAGCAGCCCAGGATACGGTGAGGGATACCCAGATACGCAGTATTTT. Translation: CASSPGYGEGYPDTQYF.